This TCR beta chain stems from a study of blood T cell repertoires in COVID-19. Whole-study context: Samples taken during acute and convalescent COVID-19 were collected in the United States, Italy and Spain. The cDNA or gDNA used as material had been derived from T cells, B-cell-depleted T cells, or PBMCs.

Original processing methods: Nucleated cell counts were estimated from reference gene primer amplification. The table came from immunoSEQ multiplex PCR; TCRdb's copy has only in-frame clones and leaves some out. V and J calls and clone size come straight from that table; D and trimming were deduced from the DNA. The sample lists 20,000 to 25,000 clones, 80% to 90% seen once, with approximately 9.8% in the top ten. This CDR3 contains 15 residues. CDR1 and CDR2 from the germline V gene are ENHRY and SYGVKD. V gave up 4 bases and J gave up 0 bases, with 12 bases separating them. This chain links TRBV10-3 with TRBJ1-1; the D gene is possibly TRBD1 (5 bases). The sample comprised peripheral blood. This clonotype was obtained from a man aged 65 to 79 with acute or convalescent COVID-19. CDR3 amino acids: CAISGRDGMNTEAFF. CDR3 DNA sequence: TGTGCCATCAGTGGGAGGGACGGTATGAACACTGAAGCTTTCTTT.